This T cell receptor (beta chain) was retrieved from a study of technical replicates of blood from a few donors. The ends lost 6 bases at V and 5 bases at J; junction bases unmatched: 6. The germline V gene has CDR1 SGHTA and CDR2 FQGNSA. The CDR3 has 15 residues. Produced via immunoSEQ multiplex PCR; TCRdb's table is partial and in-frame only. The table lists tens of thousands of clones, roughly nine tenths of them singletons. The sample comprised PBMCs. The V gene is TRBV7-2, the J gene TRBJ2-3; 12 bases are shared with TRBD2. The source is a human donor in good health. Some clones in this sample may be carry-over from other donors' samples. The CDR3 loop is CASRLAGGLGDTQYF. In nucleotides, the CDR3 is TGTGCCAGCAGGCTAGCGGGAGGGCTCGGAGATACGCAGTATTTT.